This TCR beta chain was obtained from a study of T cells in Graves' hyperthyroidism and ophthalmopathy. The CDR3 loop spans 16 amino acids. The germline CDR1 and CDR2 sequences are SEHNR and FQNEAQ (reference sequence). V trimming: 6 bases; J trimming: 5 bases; junction bases outside the gene matches: 11. The study, taken as a whole, reports: Stable hyperthyroidism and ophthalmopathy were separated using 13 V-J signatures.

In the case of this clonotype: The antigen remains unidentified.

RNA transcripts gave rise to amplified TCR beta CDR3 regions. When the TCR CDR3 underwent first-round RT-PCR, the HTBI primer set was used. MiXCR, applied by TCRdb to the multiplex PCR reads, yields one record per CDR3 protein. The sample carries fewer than 900,000 distinct CDR3 sequences, under 20% recorded once. The clonotype was recovered from a woman between 50 and 59 years old with Graves' hyperthyroidism that later progressed to Graves' ophthalmopathy. Source material: blood. The chain combines TRBV7-9 with TRBJ1-4; the match to TRBD1 covers 8 bases. In nucleotides, the CDR3 is TGTGCCAGCAGTCAGCACAAAGACAGGGGCAATGAAAAACTGTTTTTT. Translated: CASSQHKDRGNEKLFF.